These 5 T cell receptor beta chains share one sample of origin, sequenced in a study of OX40 agonist ivuxolimab in advanced cancers. Libraries were prepared by immunoSEQ multiplex PCR; TCRdb keeps only in-frame clonotypes and omits some of them. The profile covers about 100,000 clones, with approximately 90% appearing a single time and 0.31% taken by the ten largest. The sample consisted of CD4+ or CD8+ T cells sorted from blood, taken in a trial of the OX40 agonist ivuxolimab. The source of these receptors is an adult with an advanced solid tumor such as melanoma, head and neck, liver or kidney cancer.

The chain recombines TRBV27 with TRBJ2-7, with TRBD2 identical over 7 bases. Trimming removed 3 bases from V and 0 bases from J; junction bases left unmatched: 5. This CDR3 comprises 15 residues. The V gene's germline CDR1 is MNHEY and CDR2 SMNVEV (reference sequence). In DNA form, the CDR3 reads TGTGCCAGCAGTTTGGGAGGGGTTAGCTCCTACGAGCAGTACTTC. Its translation: CASSLGGVSSYEQYF.

The rearrangement links TRBV11-2 to TRBJ2-7; no definite D call. Trimming removed 0 bases at V and 4 bases at J, with 10 bases between. CDR3 length: 14 amino acids. The germline gives CDR1 SGHAT, CDR2 FQNNGV. Written as DNA, the CDR3 is TGTGCCAGCAGCTTAGATTGGAAGGTTTACGAGCAGTACTTC. Amino acid sequence: CASSLDWKVYEQYF.

V is TRBV9 and J is TRBJ1-2; D is possibly TRBD1 (6 bases). Germline V lookup: CDR1 SGDLS, CDR2 YYNGEE. The CDR3 sequence is 16 residues long. V gave up 3 bases and J gave up 5 bases, with 20 bases separating them. CDR3 sequence (DNA): TGTGCCAGCAGCGGTAGACAGGTCGCCAATGAATATGGCTACACCTTC. Its protein is CASSGRQVANEYGYTF.

V and J are TRBV7-3 and TRBJ2-7, with 7 bases aligning to TRBD1. The germline CDR1 and CDR2 sequences are SGHTA and FQGTGA. V trimming: 0 bases; J trimming: 3 bases; junction bases outside the gene matches: 2. The CDR3 has 14 residues. The CDR3 is CASSLTPGGYEQYF. CDR3 bases: TGTGCCAGCAGCTTAACACCAGGGGGCTACGAGCAGTACTTC.

V and J are TRBV7-3 and TRBJ1-1; no reliable D call. Germline assignment: CDR1 SGHTA and CDR2 FQGTGA. The CDR3 contains 15 residues. Between the trimmed V and J ends, which lost 2 bases and 5 bases, there was a span of 15 bases. CDR3 coding DNA: TGTGCCAGCAGCTTATTGCCGGGAGGTATAACTGAAGCTTTCTTT. Translated: CASSLLPGGITEAFF.